This T cell receptor beta chain derives from a study of cytomegalovirus exposure and HLA in healthy donors. The data were produced by immunoSEQ multiplex PCR, yet TCRdb's version contains in-frame clones alone and is incomplete. Of about 95,000 clones listed, 85% are singletons. Findings and caveats of the study: The authors enumerated under 200 TCR beta chains as linked to cytomegalovirus. The classifier reportedly diagnosed cytomegalovirus status with high sensitivity and specificity. Subsequent analysis showed first-cohort TCR clusters tending to co-occur in about 110 validation repertoires.

CDR1 and CDR2 (germline): SNHLY, FYNNEI. The CDR3 extends over 17 amino acids. J was trimmed by 7 bases and V by 2 bases; bases with no gene match: 9. The donors were in the roughly 130-subject validation cohort, distinct from the approximately 670-subject first cohort. This clone was seen just once. The target antigen is unknown. Input material: PBMCs. The sequence was obtained from a man aged 18 to 30 in good health and CMV-seropositive. This chain links TRBV2 with TRBJ2-1; TRBD2 matches 12 bases. Here the CDR3 reads CASSEYPTSGSRNEQFF. Here the CDR3 DNA reads TGTGCCAGCAGTGAATACCCGACTAGCGGGAGTAGGAATGAGCAGTTCTTC.